This TCR beta chain appears in the sequencing data of a study of T cells in Graves' hyperthyroidism and ophthalmopathy. Used for diagnoses were clinical symptoms, serum thyroxine and TRAb, thyroid ultrasound and orbital computed tomography. PBMCs stemmed from approximately 9.1 ml fresh peripheral blood. Whole-study results and caveats: Ophthalmopathy onset followed model prediction by a median roughly six months. Among clonotypes expanded in thyroid above 0.001, most were also found in blood.

This clonotype was recorded once. Its target is not known. V was pared by 4 bases and J by 0 bases, with 6 bases of the junction left unmatched. CDR1 is SGHVS and CDR2 is FNYEAQ in the germline V gene. This CDR3 is built from 19 residues. Amplification targeted TCR beta CDR3 regions from RNA transcripts. HTBI primers were employed in a first-round RT-PCR of the TCR CDR3. TCRdb re-analysed the multiplex PCR reads in MiXCR, keeping a single row per CDR3 protein. The sample carries roughly 740,000 distinct CDR3 sequences, around 15% recorded once. This TCR was sampled from a man aged 18-30 years with Graves' hyperthyroidism. What was sequenced was blood. The chain links TRBV7-6 to TRBJ2-2, with TRBD2 identical over 15 bases. Written as DNA, the CDR3 is TGTGCCAGCAGCTCGGGACTAGCGGGAGGCTCTCCGAACACCGGGGAGCTGTTTTTT. This sequence encodes CASSSGLAGGSPNTGELFF.